Listed here are 11 T cell receptor beta chains from one sample, sequenced in a study of T cell changes during pregnancy in multiple sclerosis. Only in-frame clones appear in the TCRdb table, and some are missing; sequencing was by immunoSEQ multiplex PCR. The sample has tens of thousands of clones; almost 95% are singletons. The sequencing here drew on peripheral blood, taken in the third trimester of pregnancy. The receptor set was obtained from a female donor with multiple sclerosis, enrolled in a pregnancy study.

The chain links TRBV4-1 to TRBJ2-1, with TRBD2 identical over 8 bases. The CDR3 loop spans 16 amino acids. Germline V gene lookup returns CDR1 MGHRA and CDR2 YSYEKL. Trimming cost V 2 bases and J 0 bases; bases outside gene matches: 3. This CDR3 reads CASSQSLAGSYNEQFF. The CDR3 bases are TGCGCCAGCAGCCAAAGCCTAGCGGGCTCCTACAATGAGCAGTTCTTC.

The chain is built from TRBV7-8 and TRBJ2-5, with 8 bases identical to TRBD2. The CDR3 length is 16 residues. The germline V gene encodes CDR1 SGHVS and CDR2 FQNEAQ. The V and J ends lost 5 bases and 0 bases, in that order; junction bases with no gene match: 8. The CDR3 reads CASSPGASGHQETQYF. The DNA for the CDR3 is TGTGCCAGCAGCCCCGGAGCTAGCGGGCACCAAGAGACCCAGTACTTC.

The chain combines TRBV29-1 with TRBJ1-3; D unresolved. The CDR3 totals 11 residues. Trimming took 8 bases from V and 2 from J, leaving 7 bases between them. CDR1 and CDR2 (germline): SQVTM, ANQGSEA. The CDR3 coding sequence is TGCAGCATAGAAACTGGAAACACCATATATTTT. It yields the protein CSIETGNTIYF. Filled out from reference TRBV29-1 and TRBJ1-3, the complete variable domain reads SAVISQKPSRDICQRGTSLTIQCQVDSQVTMMFWYRQQPGQSLTLIATANQGSEATYESGFVIDKFPISRPNLTFSTLTVSNMSPEDSSIYLCSIETGNTIYFGEGSWLTVV.

This clone is a singleton in its sample. The V and J genes are TRBV7-9 and TRBJ2-7; D gene ambiguous. Germline V lookup: CDR1 SEHNR, CDR2 FQNEAQ (reference sequence). Between the trimmed V and J ends, which lost 2 bases and 0 bases, there was a span of 8 bases. The CDR3 has 14 residues. The CDR3 DNA reads TGTGCCAGCAGCTTAACGCAGTACTCCTACGAGCAGTACTTC. This translates into CASSLTQYSYEQYF. Filled out from reference TRBV7-9 and TRBJ2-7, the complete variable domain reads DTGVSQNPRHKITKRGQNVTFRCDPISEHNRLYWYRQTLGQGPEFLTYFQNEAQLEKSRLLSDRFSAERPKGSFSTLEIQRTEQGDSAMYLCASSLTQYSYEQYFGPGTRLTVT.

This clone came up once. This sequence joins TRBV27 and TRBJ2-1; 12 bases match TRBD2. CDR3 length equals 15 residues. Trimming took 5 bases from V and 7 from J; bases not matched to a gene: 6. Germline-derived CDR1 and CDR2 are MNHEY and SMNVEV (reference sequence). The CDR3 protein is CASSPGLAGSNEQFF. The CDR3 DNA follows: TGTGCCAGCAGTCCTGGACTAGCGGGAAGTAATGAGCAGTTCTTC.

This chain uses TRBV6-5 with TRBJ1-6; 9 bases match TRBD1. The CDR3 length is 15 residues. Germline loops: CDR1 MNHEY, CDR2 SVGAGI. V trimming: 7 bases; J trimming: 10 bases; junction bases outside the gene matches: 11. The chain's CDR3 is CASTRMTGGISPLHF. Written as DNA, the CDR3 is TGTGCCAGCACCCGAATGACAGGGGGAATCTCACCCCTCCACTTT.

This chain links TRBV5-5 with TRBJ1-1; no definite D call. The germline CDR1 and CDR2 sequences are SGHKS and YYEKEE (reference sequence). The ends were cut back, 1 base at V and 0 bases at J, with 7 bases in the middle. The CDR3 is made up of 14 amino acids. CDR3 residues: CASSLLQVNTEAFF. CDR3 sequence (DNA): TGTGCCAGCAGCTTGTTGCAGGTGAACACTGAAGCTTTCTTT. The whole variable domain, filled in from reference TRBV5-5 and TRBJ1-1, reads DAGVTQSPTHLIKTRGQQVTLRCSPISGHKSVSWYQQVLGQGPQFIFQYYEKEERGRGNFPDRFSARQFPNYSSELNVNALLLGDSALYLCASSLLQVNTEAFFGQGTRLTVV.

This clone counts as medium-sized. The rearrangement links TRBV6-1 to TRBJ1-1, with D tentatively TRBD1 (6 bases). The CDR3 runs 13 residues. Germline values: CDR1 MNHNS, CDR2 SASEGT. Trimming cost V 6 bases and J 4 bases, with 12 bases left between them. DNA of the CDR3: TGTGCCAGCAGCCAGGGGTACCGCACTGAAGCTTTCTTT. Its translation: CASSQGYRTEAFF.

J is TRBJ2-7 and V is TRBV7-9; a weak D match, TRBD1 (6 bases). V lost 1 base, J lost 0 bases, and 13 bases lay in between. The CDR3 extends over 16 amino acids. Per the germline V gene, CDR1 is SEHNR and CDR2 is FQNEAQ (reference sequence). The CDR3 DNA reads TGTGCCAGCAGCTTAGTTGGGGGCACCACCTCCTACGAGCAGTACTTC. Translation gives CASSLVGGTTSYEQYF.

V and J are TRBV9 and TRBJ2-1; 10 bases align to TRBD1. Trimming at V came to 2 bases and at J to 6 bases, leaving 11 bases not matched to a gene. The CDR3 is 17 residues long. Per germline, CDR1 SGDLS and CDR2 YYNGEE. In DNA, the CDR3 is TGTGCCAGCAGCGTTGACAGGGGGCGCCAGTCCGGCAATGAGCAGTTCTTC. Its protein product is CASSVDRGRQSGNEQFF.

J is TRBJ2-7 and V is TRBV4-3; 9 nucleotides agree with TRBD1. The V and J ends lost 4 bases and 4 bases, in that order; junction bases with no gene match: 5. The CDR3 extends over 14 amino acids. The germline V gene encodes CDR1 LGHNA and CDR2 YSLEER. The CDR3 region is CASSPGTGSYEQYF. The CDR3 coding sequence is TGCGCCAGCAGCCCGGGGACAGGGTCTTACGAGCAGTACTTC.